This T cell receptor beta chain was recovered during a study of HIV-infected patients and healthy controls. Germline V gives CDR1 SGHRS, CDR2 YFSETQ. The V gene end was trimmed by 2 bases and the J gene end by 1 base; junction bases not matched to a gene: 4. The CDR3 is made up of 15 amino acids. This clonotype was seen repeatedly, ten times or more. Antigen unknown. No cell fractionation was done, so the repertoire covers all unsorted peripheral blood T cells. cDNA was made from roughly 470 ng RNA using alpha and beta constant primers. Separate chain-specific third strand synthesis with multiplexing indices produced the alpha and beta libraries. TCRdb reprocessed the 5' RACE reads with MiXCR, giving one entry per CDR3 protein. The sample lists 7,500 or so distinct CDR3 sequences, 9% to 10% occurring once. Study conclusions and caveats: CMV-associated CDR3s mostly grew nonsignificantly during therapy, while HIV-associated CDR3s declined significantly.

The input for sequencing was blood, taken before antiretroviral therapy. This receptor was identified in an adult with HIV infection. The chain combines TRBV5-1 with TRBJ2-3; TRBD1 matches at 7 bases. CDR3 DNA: TGCGCCAGCAGCTTCTTCGACAGGGGCACAGATACGCAGTATTTT. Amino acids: CASSFFDRGTDTQYF.